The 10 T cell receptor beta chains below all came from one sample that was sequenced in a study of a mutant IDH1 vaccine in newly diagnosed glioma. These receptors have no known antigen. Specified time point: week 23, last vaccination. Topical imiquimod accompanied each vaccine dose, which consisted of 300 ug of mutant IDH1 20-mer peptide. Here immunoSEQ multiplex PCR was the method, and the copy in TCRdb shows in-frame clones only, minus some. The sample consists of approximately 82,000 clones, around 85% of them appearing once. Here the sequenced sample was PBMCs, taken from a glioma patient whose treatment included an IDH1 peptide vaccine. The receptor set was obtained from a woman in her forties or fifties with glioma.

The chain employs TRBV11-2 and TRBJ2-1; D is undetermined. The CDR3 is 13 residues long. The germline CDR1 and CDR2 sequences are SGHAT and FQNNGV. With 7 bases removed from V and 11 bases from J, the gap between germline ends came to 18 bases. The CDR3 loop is CASTWTPFQQQFF. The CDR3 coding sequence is TGTGCCAGCACCTGGACCCCCTTTCAGCAGCAGTTCTTC.

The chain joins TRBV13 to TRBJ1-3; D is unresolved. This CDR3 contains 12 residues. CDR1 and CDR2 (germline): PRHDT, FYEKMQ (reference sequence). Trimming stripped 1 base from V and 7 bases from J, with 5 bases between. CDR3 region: CASSLVGNTIYF. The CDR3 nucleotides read TGTGCCAGCAGCTTAGTCGGTAACACCATATATTTT.

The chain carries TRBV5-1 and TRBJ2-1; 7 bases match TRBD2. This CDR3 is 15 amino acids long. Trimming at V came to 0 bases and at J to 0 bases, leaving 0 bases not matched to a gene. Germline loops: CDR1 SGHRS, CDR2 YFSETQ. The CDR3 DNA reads TGCGCCAGCAGCTTGGCTAGCGGCTCCTACAATGAGCAGTTCTTC. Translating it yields CASSLASGSYNEQFF.

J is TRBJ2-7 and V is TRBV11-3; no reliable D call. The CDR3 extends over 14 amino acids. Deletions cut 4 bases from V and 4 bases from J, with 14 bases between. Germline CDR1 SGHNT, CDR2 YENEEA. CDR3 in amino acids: CASSSPLRPYEQYF. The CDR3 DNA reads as TGTGCCAGCAGCTCCCCTTTAAGGCCTTACGAGCAGTACTTC.

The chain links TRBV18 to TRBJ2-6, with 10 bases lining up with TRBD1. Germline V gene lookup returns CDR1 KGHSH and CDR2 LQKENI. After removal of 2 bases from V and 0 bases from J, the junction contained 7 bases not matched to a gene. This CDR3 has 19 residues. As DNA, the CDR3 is TGTGCCAGCTCACCAATGAGGACAGGGGGATCCTCTGGGGCCAACGTCCTGACTTTC. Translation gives CASSPMRTGGSSGANVLTF.

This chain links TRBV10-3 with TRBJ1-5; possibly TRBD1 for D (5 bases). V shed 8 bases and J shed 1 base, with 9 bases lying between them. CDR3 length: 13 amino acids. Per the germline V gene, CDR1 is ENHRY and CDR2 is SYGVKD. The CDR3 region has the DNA TGTGCCATCGGGGGGGGGAGCAATCAGCCCCAGCATTTT. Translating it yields CAIGGGSNQPQHF.

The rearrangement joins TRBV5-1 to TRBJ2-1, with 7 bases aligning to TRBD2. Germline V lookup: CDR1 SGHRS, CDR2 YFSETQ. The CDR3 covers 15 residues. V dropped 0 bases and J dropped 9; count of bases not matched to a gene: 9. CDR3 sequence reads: CASSLALREGSEQFF. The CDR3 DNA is TGCGCCAGCAGCTTGGCCTTGAGGGAGGGCAGTGAGCAGTTCTTC. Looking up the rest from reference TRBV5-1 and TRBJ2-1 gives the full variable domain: KAGVTQTPRYLIKTRGQQVTLSCSPISGHRSVSWYQQTPGQGLQFLFEYFSETQRNKGNFPGRFSGRQFSNSRSEMNVSTLELGDSALYLCASSLALREGSEQFFGPGTRLTVL.

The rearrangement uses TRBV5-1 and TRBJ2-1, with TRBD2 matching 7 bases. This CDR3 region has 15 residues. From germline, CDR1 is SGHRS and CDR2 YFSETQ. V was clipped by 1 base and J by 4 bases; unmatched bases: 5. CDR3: CASSLRLADYNEQFF. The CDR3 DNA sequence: TGCGCCAGCAGCTTGCGCCTAGCGGATTACAATGAGCAGTTCTTC.

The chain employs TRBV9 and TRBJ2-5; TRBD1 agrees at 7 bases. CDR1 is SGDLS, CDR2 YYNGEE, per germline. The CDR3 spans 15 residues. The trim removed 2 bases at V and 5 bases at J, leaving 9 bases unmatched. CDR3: CASSVYRGLGETQYF. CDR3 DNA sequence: TGTGCCAGCAGCGTCTACAGGGGCTTGGGGGAGACCCAGTACTTC.

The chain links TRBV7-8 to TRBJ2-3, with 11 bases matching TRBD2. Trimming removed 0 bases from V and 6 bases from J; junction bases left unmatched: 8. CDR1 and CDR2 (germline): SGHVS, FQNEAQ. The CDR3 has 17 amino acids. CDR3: CASSLAEAASGRDTQYF. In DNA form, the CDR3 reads TGTGCCAGCAGCTTAGCGGAGGCGGCTAGCGGGAGGGATACGCAGTATTTT.